The rows below give T cell receptor beta chains drawn from one sample of a study of T cells in Graves' hyperthyroidism and ophthalmopathy. TCRdb processed the multiplex PCR reads anew with MiXCR; each CDR3 protein has one entry. This repertoire shows hundreds of thousands of distinct CDR3 sequences, about 14% found once; its top ten account for 3.5% to 4.5%. Sequencing was carried out using blood. These receptors were collected from a middle-aged woman with Graves' ophthalmopathy. CDR3s include the opening cysteine and the closing phenylalanine or tryptophan. D genes are given only for firm matches. A clone size is listed for some rows: how often the clone was seen (once, few, many), or a class if it is expanded.

length,V,D,size,J,DNA,CDR3
12,TRBV6-2/TRBV6-3,NA,many,TRBJ2-1,TGTGCCAGCAGCCATGAATGGAATGAGCAGTTCTTC,CASSHEWNEQFF
10,TRBV2,NA,few,TRBJ2-3,TGTGCCAGCATCCTAGATACGCAGTATTTT,CASILDTQYF
13,TRBV28,NA,many,TRBJ2-7,TGTGCCAGCACCCCGGTGTACTCCTACGAGCAGTACTTC,CASTPVYSYEQYF
12,TRBV30,NA,many,TRBJ2-5,TGTGCCTGGAGGCGGGTCCAAGAGACCCAGTACTTC,CAWRRVQETQYF
16,TRBV11-2,NA,NA,TRBJ2-2,TGTGCCAGCAGCCAGGGGCTTTTTGTGGGCGGCGGGGAGCTGTTTTTT,CASSQGLFVGGGELFF
15,TRBV7-8,TRBD2,NA,TRBJ2-5,TGTGCCAGCAGCGCGATAGCGGGTTGGCAAGAGACCCAGTACTTC,CASSAIAGWQETQYF
13,TRBV20-1,TRBD2,once,TRBJ2-5,TGCAGTGCCTGGGGGGGGGAAGGAGGGACCCAGTACTTC,CSAWGGEGGTQYF
14,TRBV28,NA,many,TRBJ2-4,TGTGCCAGCAGTCCTTCAGGGGAATGGGACATTCAGTACTTC,CASSPSGEWDIQYF
16,TRBV9,TRBD1,few,TRBJ1-1,TGTGCCAGCAGCGTAGAAATTACAGGGGGCTACACTGAAGCTTTCTTT,CASSVEITGGYTEAFF
16,TRBV11-2,TRBD2,NA,TRBJ2-7,TGTGCCAGCAGCTCCTATTCACGGGAGGGCCGCAACGAGCAGTACTTC,CASSSYSREGRNEQYF
13,TRBV5-1,NA,many,TRBJ1-2,TGCGCCAGCAGCGCCAGCCCGCTTTATGGCTACACCTTC,CASSASPLYGYTF
17,TRBV19,TRBD2,few,TRBJ2-2,TGTGCCAGTACTCGGGGACTAGCGGGAGCGTTCACCGGGGAGCTGTTTTTT,CASTRGLAGAFTGELFF
13,TRBV28,NA,NA,TRBJ1-5,TGTGCCAGCCGCAAAGGGATGGGACAGCCCCAGCATTTT,CASRKGMGQPQHF
14,TRBV30,NA,NA,TRBJ2-2,TGTGCCTCCAACTTACTACCTAACACCGGGGAGCTGTTTTTT,CASNLLPNTGELFF
11,TRBV20-1,NA,many,TRBJ2-7,TGCAGTGCCTCGACAGGCTACGAGCAGTACTTC,CSASTGYEQYF
16,TRBV19,NA,many,TRBJ1-1,TGTGCCAGTATTGGCCCTGCAGAGGGGATGAACACTGAAGCTTTCTTT,CASIGPAEGMNTEAFF
14,TRBV28,NA,many,TRBJ2-3,TGTGCCAGCAGTTTGGGAGTAGGAACAGATACGCAGTATTTT,CASSLGVGTDTQYF
15,TRBV4-3,TRBD1,NA,TRBJ1-2,TGCGCCAGCAGCCAGGGGACAGCCTTTAACTATGGCTACACCTTC,CASSQGTAFNYGYTF
14,TRBV5-5,TRBD1,many,TRBJ2-5,TGTGCCAGCAGCCTTGGACAGGGCGTGGAGACCCAGTACTTC,CASSLGQGVETQYF
14,TRBV7-9,NA,NA,TRBJ1-3,TGTGCCAGCAGCTTTTTCGGGGACGGAAACACCATATATTTT,CASSFFGDGNTIYF
15,TRBV4-1,TRBD1,many,TRBJ1-1,TGCGCCAGCAGCCCGACAGGGTGGGGGAACACTGAAGCTTTCTTT,CASSPTGWGNTEAFF
13,TRBV12-3/TRBV12-4,TRBD1,many,TRBJ1-1,TGTGCCAGCAGGCCGGGACAGATGCGGACAGCTTTCTTT,CASRPGQMRTAFF
11,TRBV20-1,NA,many,TRBJ1-2,TGCAGTGCTGGCCCCAACTATGGCTACACCTTC,CSAGPNYGYTF
15,TRBV2,NA,many,TRBJ1-6,TGTGCCAGCAGCTCCTCTAGCCCCGCAGATTCACCCCTCCACTTT,CASSSSSPADSPLHF
14,TRBV6-5,NA,many,TRBJ2-5,TGTGCCAGCAGTTACTCGAACAGGGTTCAGACCCAGTACTTC,CASSYSNRVQTQYF
14,TRBV10-3,NA,many,TRBJ1-1,TGTGCCATCACGAAATCCGGAGAGAACACTGAAGCTTTCTTT,CAITKSGENTEAFF
13,TRBV7-9,TRBD1,NA,TRBJ2-5,TGTGCCAGCAGCGCGGGACAGGGGGCGACCCAGTACTTC,CASSAGQGATQYF
18,TRBV28,TRBD1,many,TRBJ2-5,TGTGCCAGCAGTTTATATTTAGGGACAGGGAGGCTTAAAGAGACCCAGTACTTC,CASSLYLGTGRLKETQYF
17,TRBV11-2,TRBD2,many,TRBJ2-7,TGTGCCAGCAGCTTACAACTAGCGGGCCATACCTCCAACGAGCAGTACTTC,CASSLQLAGHTSNEQYF
15,TRBV27,NA,many,TRBJ2-2,TGTGCCAGCAGTTCCGTTTGGTCGCACACCGGGGAGCTGTTTTTT,CASSSVWSHTGELFF
14,TRBV6-1,NA,many,TRBJ1-5,TGTGCCAGCAGCCCCGGGGGGGGCAGCCAGCCCCAGCATTTT,CASSPGGGSQPQHF
11,TRBV28,NA,NA,TRBJ1-1,TGTGCCAGCAGACCCGCTACTGGTGCTTTCTTT,CASRPATGAFF
15,TRBV15,NA,many,TRBJ2-7,TGTGCCACCAGCAGAGATACAGGGTCCGCCTACGAGCAGTACTTC,CATSRDTGSAYEQYF
14,TRBV20-1,NA,NA,TRBJ1-5,TGCAGTGCTAGCCTCCTCAGGGACACGGGGCCCCAGCATTTT,CSASLLRDTGPQHF
14,TRBV7-9,NA,NA,TRBJ1-2,TGTGCCAGCAGCTCCTTGACAGGCTTCTATGGCTACACCTTC,CASSSLTGFYGYTF
17,TRBV20-1,TRBD1,few,TRBJ2-2,TGCAGTGCTAGACTGGACAGGGGAGTCTTCGGCACCGGGGAGCTGTTTTTT,CSARLDRGVFGTGELFF
14,TRBV5-6,TRBD1,many,TRBJ2-7,TGTGCCAGCAGCTTTGGGACAGGGGTGCGCGAGCAGTACTTC,CASSFGTGVREQYF
15,TRBV4-1,TRBD1,many,TRBJ2-5,TGCGCCAGCAGCCGACCCGGACAGGGCGGAGAGACCCAGTACTTC,CASSRPGQGGETQYF
13,TRBV7-9,NA,NA,TRBJ1-1,TGTGCCAGCAGCTTCCCGGGGGCGACTGAAGCTTTCTTT,CASSFPGATEAFF
15,TRBV7-3,NA,many,TRBJ1-3,TGTGCCAGCAGCTCTTCAGGGTCTCCTGGAAACACCATATATTTT,CASSSSGSPGNTIYF
16,TRBV11-2,NA,NA,TRBJ1-3,TGTGCCAGCAGCTTATTCGGTGGGAACTCTGGAGACACCATATATTTT,CASSLFGGNSGDTIYF
15,TRBV5-1,NA,NA,TRBJ2-5,TGCGCCAGCAGCTGGGCGGGACAGTACCAAGAGACCCAGTACTTC,CASSWAGQYQETQYF
12,TRBV30,NA,few,TRBJ1-2,TGTGCCTGGAGGGGCACAACCTATGGCTACACCTTC,CAWRGTTYGYTF
14,TRBV7-8,TRBD1,many,TRBJ1-2,TGTGCCAGCAGCTCAATACGGACAGGGATTGGCTACACCTTC,CASSSIRTGIGYTF
14,TRBV12-3/TRBV12-4,NA,many,TRBJ1-5,TGTGCCAGCTCCCAGGTGGCGGGCAATCAGCCCCAGCATTTT,CASSQVAGNQPQHF
14,TRBV12-3/TRBV12-4,NA,NA,TRBJ2-2,TGTGCCAGCAGTGAGATGCAGAACACCGGGGAGCTGTTTTTT,CASSEMQNTGELFF
11,TRBV12-3/TRBV12-4,NA,many,TRBJ1-1,TGTGCCAGCAGTGTACGGGATGAAGCTTTCTTT,CASSVRDEAFF
15,TRBV6-2/TRBV6-3,TRBD2,few,TRBJ2-7,TGTGCCAGTAGTTCCGGGACTAGCGGGAGAGGCGAGCAGTACTTC,CASSSGTSGRGEQYF
14,TRBV6-1,TRBD2,NA,TRBJ2-5,TGTGCCAGCAGGAAGACTAGCGAGCAAGAGACCCAGTACTTC,CASRKTSEQETQYF
15,TRBV11-2,NA,many,TRBJ2-4,TGTGCCAGCAGCTTAGTAAGGGGAGCCAAAAACATTCAGTACTTC,CASSLVRGAKNIQYF
14,TRBV11-2,NA,NA,TRBJ1-1,TGTGCCAGCAGCTTAGTGGGGGGGAGGCCCAAAGCTTTCTTT,CASSLVGGRPKAFF
14,TRBV28,TRBD1,many,TRBJ2-7,TGTGCCAGCGGGGGAGACAGGGTTAGCTACGAGCAGTACTTC,CASGGDRVSYEQYF
13,TRBV7-9,NA,few,TRBJ2-3,TGTGCCATTAAAGTGGGGGGAACAGATACGCAGTATTTT,CAIKVGGTDTQYF
13,TRBV28,NA,NA,TRBJ1-2,TGTGCCAGCAGCCACGACGGGGATGGCGGCTACACCTTC,CASSHDGDGGYTF
15,TRBV28,NA,many,TRBJ1-1,TGTGCCAGCAGACCATCAGGGGACCGGACCACTGAAGCTTTCTTT,CASRPSGDRTTEAFF